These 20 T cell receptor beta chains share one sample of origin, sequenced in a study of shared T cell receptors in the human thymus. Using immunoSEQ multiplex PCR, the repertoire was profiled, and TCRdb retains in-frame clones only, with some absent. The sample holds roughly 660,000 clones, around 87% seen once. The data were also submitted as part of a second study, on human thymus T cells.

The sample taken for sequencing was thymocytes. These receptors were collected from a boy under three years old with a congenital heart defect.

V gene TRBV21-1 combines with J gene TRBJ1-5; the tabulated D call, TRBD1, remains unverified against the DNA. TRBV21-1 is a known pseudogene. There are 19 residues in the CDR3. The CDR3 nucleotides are TGTGCCAGCAGCAAATCCTACACCCGACAGGGGGGTAGCAATCAGCCCCAGCATTTT. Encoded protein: CASSKSYTRQGGSNQPQHF.

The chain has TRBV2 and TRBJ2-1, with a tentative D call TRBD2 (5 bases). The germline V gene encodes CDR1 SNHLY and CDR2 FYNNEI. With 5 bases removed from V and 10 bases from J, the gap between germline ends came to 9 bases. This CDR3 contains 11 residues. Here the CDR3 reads CASSSGTEQFF. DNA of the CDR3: TGTGCCAGCAGTAGCGGAACCGAGCAGTTCTTC. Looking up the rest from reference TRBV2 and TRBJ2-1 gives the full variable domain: EPEVTQTPSHQVTQMGQEVILRCVPISNHLYFYWYRQILGQKVEFLVSFYNNEISEKSEIFDDQFSVERPDGSNFTLKIRSTKLEDSAMYFCASSSGTEQFFGPGTRLTVL.

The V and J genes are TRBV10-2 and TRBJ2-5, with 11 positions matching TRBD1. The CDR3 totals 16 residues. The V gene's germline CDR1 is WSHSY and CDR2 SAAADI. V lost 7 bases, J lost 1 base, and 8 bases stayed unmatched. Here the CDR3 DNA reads TGCGCCAGCACTAGGACAGGGGGCGCAGCCCAAGAGACCCAGTACTTC. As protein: CASTRTGGAAQETQYF.

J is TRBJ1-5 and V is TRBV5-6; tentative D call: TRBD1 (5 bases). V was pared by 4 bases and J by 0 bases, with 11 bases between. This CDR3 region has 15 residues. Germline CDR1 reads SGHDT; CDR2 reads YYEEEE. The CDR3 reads CASSQQANSNQPQHF. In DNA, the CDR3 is TGTGCCAGCAGCCAACAGGCTAATAGCAATCAGCCCCAGCATTTT.

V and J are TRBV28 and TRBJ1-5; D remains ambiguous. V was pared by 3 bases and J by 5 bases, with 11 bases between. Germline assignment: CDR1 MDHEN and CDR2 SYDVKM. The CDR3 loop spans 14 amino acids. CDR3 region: CASSLVGRDQPQHF. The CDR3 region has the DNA TGTGCCAGCAGTTTGGTAGGGAGGGATCAGCCCCAGCATTTT.

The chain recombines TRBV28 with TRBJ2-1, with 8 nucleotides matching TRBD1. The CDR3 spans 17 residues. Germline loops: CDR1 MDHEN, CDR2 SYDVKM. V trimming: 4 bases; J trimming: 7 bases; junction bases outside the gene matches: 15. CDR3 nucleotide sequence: TGTGCCAGCAGTTACACGTGGAGACAGGGGTTTTATAATGAGCAGTTCTTC. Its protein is CASSYTWRQGFYNEQFF.

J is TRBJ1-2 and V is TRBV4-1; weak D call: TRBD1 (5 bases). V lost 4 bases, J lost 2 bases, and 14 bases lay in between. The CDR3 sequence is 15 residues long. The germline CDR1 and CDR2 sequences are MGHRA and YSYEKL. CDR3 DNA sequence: TGCGCCAGCAGCCTCGAGATTGGGGCCAACTATGGCTACACCTTC. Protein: CASSLEIGANYGYTF.

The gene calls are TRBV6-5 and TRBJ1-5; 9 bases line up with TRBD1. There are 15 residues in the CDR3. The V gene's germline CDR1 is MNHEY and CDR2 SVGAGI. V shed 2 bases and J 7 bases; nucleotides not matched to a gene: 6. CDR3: CASSYVQGAYQPQHF. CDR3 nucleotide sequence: TGTGCCAGCAGTTACGTACAGGGGGCTTACCAGCCCCAGCATTTT.

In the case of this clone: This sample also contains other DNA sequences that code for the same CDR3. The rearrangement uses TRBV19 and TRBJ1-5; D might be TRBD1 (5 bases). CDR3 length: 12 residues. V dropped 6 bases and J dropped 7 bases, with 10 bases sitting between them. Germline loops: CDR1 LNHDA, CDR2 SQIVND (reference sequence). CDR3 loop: CASRGGGQPQHF. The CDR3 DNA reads TGTGCCAGTAGGGGGGGTGGACAGCCCCAGCATTTT.

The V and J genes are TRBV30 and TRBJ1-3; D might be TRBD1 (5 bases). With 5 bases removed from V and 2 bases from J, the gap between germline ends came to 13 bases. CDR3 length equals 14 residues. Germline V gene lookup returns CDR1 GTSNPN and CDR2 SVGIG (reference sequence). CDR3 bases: TGTGCCTGGGCCCCGACAGTAGCTGGAAACACCATATATTTT. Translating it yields CAWAPTVAGNTIYF.

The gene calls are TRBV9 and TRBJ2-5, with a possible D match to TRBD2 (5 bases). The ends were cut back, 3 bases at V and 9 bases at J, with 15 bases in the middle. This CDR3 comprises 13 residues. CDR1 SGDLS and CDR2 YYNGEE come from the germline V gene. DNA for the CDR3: TGTGCCAGCAGCGCTATCACAGACGGGGCCCAGTACTTC. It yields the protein CASSAITDGAQYF.

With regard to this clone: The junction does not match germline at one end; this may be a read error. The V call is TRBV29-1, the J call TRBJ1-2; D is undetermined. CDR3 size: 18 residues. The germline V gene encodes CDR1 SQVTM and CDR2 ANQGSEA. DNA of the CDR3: TGCGGCGTTGATGACCAGCCCTCAGGCCCGCATTCCAGCTATGGCTACACCTTC. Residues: CGVDDQPSGPHSSYGYTF.

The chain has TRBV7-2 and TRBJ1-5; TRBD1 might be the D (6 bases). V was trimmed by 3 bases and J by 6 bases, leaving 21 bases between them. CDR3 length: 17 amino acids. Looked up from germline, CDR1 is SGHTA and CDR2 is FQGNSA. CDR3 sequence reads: CASSFSRRGGGGQPQHF. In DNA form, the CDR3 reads TGTGCCAGCAGCTTCTCTCGCAGGGGAGGGGGAGGTCAGCCCCAGCATTTT. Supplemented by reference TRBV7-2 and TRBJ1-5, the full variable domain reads GAGVSQSPSNKVTEKGKDVELRCDPISGHTALYWYRQSLGQGLEFLIYFQGNSAPDKSGLPSDRFSAERTGGSVSTLTIQRTQQEDSAVYLCASSFSRRGGGGQPQHFGDGTRLSIL.

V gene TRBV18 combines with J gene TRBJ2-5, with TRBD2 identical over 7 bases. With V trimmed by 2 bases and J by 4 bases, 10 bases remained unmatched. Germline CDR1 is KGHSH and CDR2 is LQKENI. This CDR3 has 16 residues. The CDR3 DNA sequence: TGTGCCAGCTCACCAGGACTAGGCCCGAAGGGAGAGACCCAGTACTTC. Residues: CASSPGLGPKGETQYF.

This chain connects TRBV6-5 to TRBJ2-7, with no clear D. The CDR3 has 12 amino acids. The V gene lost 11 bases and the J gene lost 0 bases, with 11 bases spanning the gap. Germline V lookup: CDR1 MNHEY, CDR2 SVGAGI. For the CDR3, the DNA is TGTGCCTCTGGGCCGAGCTCCTACGAGCAGTACTTC. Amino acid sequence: CASGPSSYEQYF.

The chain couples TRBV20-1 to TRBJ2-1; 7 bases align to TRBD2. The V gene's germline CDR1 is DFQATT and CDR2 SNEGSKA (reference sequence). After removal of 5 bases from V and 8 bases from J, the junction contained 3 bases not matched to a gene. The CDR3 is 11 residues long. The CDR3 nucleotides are TGCAGTGCTTCGACTAGCCATGAGCAGTTCTTC. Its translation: CSASTSHEQFF.

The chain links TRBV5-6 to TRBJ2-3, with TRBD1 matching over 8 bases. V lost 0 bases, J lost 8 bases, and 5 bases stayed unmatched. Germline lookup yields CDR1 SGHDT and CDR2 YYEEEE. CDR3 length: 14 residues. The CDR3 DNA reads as TGTGCCAGCAGCTTGGGACAGGGGCGGTGTACGCAGTATTTT. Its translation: CASSLGQGRCTQYF.

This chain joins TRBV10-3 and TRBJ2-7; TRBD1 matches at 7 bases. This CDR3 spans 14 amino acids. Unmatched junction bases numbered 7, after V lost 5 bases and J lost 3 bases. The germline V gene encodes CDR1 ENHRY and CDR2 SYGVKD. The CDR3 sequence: CAISLTGYHYEQYF. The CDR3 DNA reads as TGTGCCATCAGTTTGACAGGGTACCACTACGAGCAGTACTTC.

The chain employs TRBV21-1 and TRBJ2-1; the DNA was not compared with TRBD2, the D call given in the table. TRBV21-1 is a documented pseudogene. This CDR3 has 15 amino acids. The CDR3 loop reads CASSKVGTYYNEQFF. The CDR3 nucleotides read TGTGCCAGCAGCAAAGTGGGGACTTATTACAATGAGCAGTTCTTC.

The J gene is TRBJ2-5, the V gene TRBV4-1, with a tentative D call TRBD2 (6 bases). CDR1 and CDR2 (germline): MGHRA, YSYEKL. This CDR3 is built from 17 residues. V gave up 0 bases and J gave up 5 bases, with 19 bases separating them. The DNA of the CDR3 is TGCGCCAGCAGCCAAGAACGCCGGCGGAGGGGCAGGGAGACCCAGTACTTC. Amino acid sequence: CASSQERRRRGRETQYF.